This TCR beta chain was recovered during a study of blood T cell repertoires in COVID-19. The method was immunoSEQ multiplex PCR; TCRdb's version includes in-frame clones alone and lacks a portion of them. The sample contains fewer than 250,000 clones, 82% of which appear only once. Per the germline V gene, CDR1 is SNHLY and CDR2 is FYNNEI. The CDR3 is made up of 12 amino acids. V gave up 7 bases and J gave up 4 bases, with 8 bases separating them. The source material was peripheral blood. This chain connects TRBV2 to TRBJ2-1; D may be TRBD2 (5 bases). This receptor was identified in a woman aged 60-75 years with COVID-19, enrolled during active disease. This CDR3 reads CASKDSYNEQFF. The CDR3 coding sequence is TGTGCCAGCAAGGACTCTTACAATGAGCAGTTCTTC.